This entry lists 10 T cell receptor beta chains sequenced from one sample in a study of radiotherapy plus CTLA-4 blockade in lung cancer. Generated by immunoSEQ multiplex PCR, the TCRdb table keeps only in-frame clones and is missing some. The sample includes about 70,000 clones, 70% to 80% of them seen just once. Sequenced here: peripheral blood, sampled from a patient treated with radiotherapy plus ipilimumab. The source of these receptors is a human donor with non-small cell lung cancer who had a complete response to radiotherapy plus ipilimumab.

This chain connects TRBV9 to TRBJ1-3; D remains ambiguous. The CDR3 has 15 residues. Trimming took 2 bases from V and 0 from J, leaving 9 bases between them. From germline, CDR1 is SGDLS and CDR2 YYNGEE. The CDR3 DNA follows: TGTGCCAGCAGCGTCCAGGAAAGCTCTGGAAACACCATATATTTT. Translating it yields CASSVQESSGNTIYF.

The CDR3 is CASSLQVRQPQHF. CDR3 coding DNA: TGTGCCAGCAGCCTCCAGGTCCGGCAGCCCCAGCATTTT. The chain uses TRBV5-5 and TRBJ1-5; D is ambiguous. The ends were cut back, 4 bases at V and 7 bases at J, with 12 bases in the middle. CDR3 length: 13 residues. Per the germline V gene, CDR1 is SGHKS and CDR2 is YYEKEE (reference sequence).

Worth noting for this clone: Germline and junction disagree at one end, which may indicate a read error. This chain uses TRBV7-2 with TRBJ1-3, with D possibly TRBD1 on 5 matching bases. Germline lookup yields CDR1 SGHTA and CDR2 FQGNSA. There are 12 residues in the CDR3. CDR3 nucleotide sequence: TGTGCCAGCAGCTTTGTTTCCCGGGACCTTAACTTT. The encoded protein is CASSFVSRDLNF.

This clone was detected once. This sequence joins TRBV6-1 and TRBJ1-5; perhaps TRBD1 as D (6 bases). Trimming removed 7 bases from V and 3 bases from J, with 10 bases in between. The CDR3 length is 13 residues. Germline CDR1 MNHNS, CDR2 SASEGT. CDR3 protein: CASKSGANQPQHF. The CDR3 bases are TGTGCCAGCAAATCAGGGGCCAATCAGCCCCAGCATTTT.

The genes are TRBV9 and TRBJ2-3; 12 bases fit TRBD2. The germline V gene has CDR1 SGDLS and CDR2 YYNGEE. CDR3 length equals 18 residues. V shed 4 bases and J 6 bases; nucleotides not matched to a gene: 15. In DNA form, the CDR3 reads TGTGCCAGCAGCCTCTCGAGGCTAGCGGGAGGGCCCATGGATACGCAGTATTTT. It translates to CASSLSRLAGGPMDTQYF.

The V and J genes are TRBV5-5 and TRBJ2-1, with 12 bases matching TRBD2. The CDR3 has 14 residues. The germline V gene has CDR1 SGHKS and CDR2 YYEKEE (reference sequence). With 5 bases clipped from V and 7 bases from J, the junction kept 4 bases outside the gene matches. For the CDR3, the DNA is TGTGCCAGCAGGGGACTAGCGGGTTTAAATGAGCAGTTCTTC. It translates to CASRGLAGLNEQFF.

This clone was observed once. V and J are TRBV5-5 and TRBJ2-7; 7 bases align to TRBD2. Trimming took 0 bases from V and 4 from J; bases not matched to a gene: 7. The CDR3 is made up of 15 amino acids. The germline V gene encodes CDR1 SGHKS and CDR2 YYEKEE (reference sequence). The CDR3 bases are TGTGCCAGCAGCTTGGCCGCAGCGGGGAGGTACGAGCAGTACGTC. It specifies CASSLAAAGRYEQYV.

The gene calls are TRBV27 and TRBJ2-5, with 7 bases identical to TRBD2. Trimming took 6 bases from V and 5 from J; bases not matched to a gene: 18. There are 17 residues in the CDR3. The germline V gene has CDR1 MNHEY and CDR2 SMNVEV (reference sequence). CDR3 nucleotides: TGTGCCAGCAGAGGACTAGAGGGCCGGGAATCTGGGGAGACCCAGTACTTC. Residues: CASRGLEGRESGETQYF.

V gene TRBV7-2 combines with J gene TRBJ1-5, with D hard to call. This CDR3 has 15 amino acids. Per the germline V gene, CDR1 is SGHTA and CDR2 is FQGNSA. Trimming shortened V by 5 bases and J by 1 base, and 12 bases separated the two germline ends. In DNA form, the CDR3 reads TGTGCCAGCAGCCCCGTCGTGTTGAGCAATCAGCCCCAGCATTTT. Translation gives CASSPVVLSNQPQHF. The full variable domain, with the rest looked up from reference TRBV7-2 and TRBJ1-5, is GAGVSQSPSNKVTEKGKDVELRCDPISGHTALYWYRQSLGQGLEFLIYFQGNSAPDKSGLPSDRFSAERTGGSVSTLTIQRTQQEDSAVYLCASSPVVLSNQPQHFGDGTRLSIL.

The DNA for the CDR3 is TGTGCCAGCAGCTTAGGGTCCATGAGCGGCACCTTC. Its translation: CASSLGSMSGTF. V and J are TRBV7-2 and TRBJ1-2; D gene ambiguous. Trimming cost V 1 base and J 13 bases, with 13 bases left between them. This CDR3 has 12 amino acids. Germline CDR1 and CDR2: SGHTA and FQGNSA.